Below, 8 T cell receptor beta chains from the same sample are listed, as sequenced in a study of control samples from healthy donors and cancer patients. Sequencing was performed with immunoSEQ multiplex PCR; in TCRdb, only in-frame clones are kept and a portion is missing. The table has approximately 52,000 clones, 90% to 96% seen once. Sequencing used blood. The receptors here all came from a woman under 30 in good health.

The chain uses TRBV27 and TRBJ2-1; 7 bases agree with TRBD1. The CDR3 is 14 residues long. In germline, CDR1 is MNHEY, CDR2 SMNVEV (reference sequence). V dropped 4 bases and J dropped 7; count of bases not matched to a gene: 7. For the CDR3, the DNA is TGTGCCAGCAGTTCGACAACAGGGGTTAATGAGCAGTTCTTC. This sequence encodes CASSSTTGVNEQFF.

The chain has TRBV5-1 and TRBJ1-3; 7 bases align to TRBD1. V shed 4 bases and J 0 bases; nucleotides not matched to a gene: 7. The CDR3 runs 16 residues. Germline V gene lookup returns CDR1 SGHRS and CDR2 YFSETQ. The CDR3, as DNA: TGCGCCAGCAGCCCGGGACAGAGCCACTCTGGAAACACCATATATTTT. Amino acid sequence: CASSPGQSHSGNTIYF.

This CDR3 reads CASSESMGELYGYTF. CDR3 DNA: TGCGCCAGCAGTGAGTCTATGGGGGAGTTATATGGCTACACCTTC. This rearrangement joins TRBV10-2 to TRBJ1-2; D may be TRBD1 (5 bases). The V gene's germline CDR1 is WSHSY and CDR2 SAAADI. Between the trimmed V and J ends, which lost 0 bases and 5 bases, there was a span of 13 bases. The CDR3 spans 15 residues.

This clone was seen a single time. The rearrangement joins TRBV10-2 to TRBJ1-6; TRBD1 agrees at 9 bases. The CDR3 totals 16 residues. V lost 7 bases and J lost 7; bases outside the gene matches: 11. Germline V gene lookup returns CDR1 WSHSY and CDR2 SAAADI. As DNA, the CDR3 is TGCGCCAGCACCTTGGGACAGGGAGTCCTAAATTCACCCCTCCACTTT. As protein: CASTLGQGVLNSPLHF.

The table lists this clone with a few counts. The V and J genes are TRBV6-5 and TRBJ1-5; TRBD1 matches at 8 bases. V dropped 10 bases and J dropped 6; count of bases not matched to a gene: 8. This CDR3 is built from 13 residues. Germline CDR1 MNHEY, CDR2 SVGAGI. The chain's CDR3 is CATRTGMGQPQHF. The DNA of the CDR3 is TGTGCCACCAGGACAGGGATGGGTCAGCCCCAGCATTTT.

This chain joins TRBV19 and TRBJ1-6; D unresolved. In germline, CDR1 is LNHDA, CDR2 SQIVND (reference sequence). This CDR3 spans 15 amino acids. V lost 3 bases to trimming and J lost 6 bases, with 12 bases between them. CDR3 sequence: CASSISSVGNSPLHF. The CDR3 DNA is TGTGCCAGTAGTATTTCTTCGGTGGGTAATTCACCCCTCCACTTT.

V and J are TRBV18 and TRBJ2-4, with D perhaps matching TRBD1 (7 bases). The germline gives CDR1 KGHSH, CDR2 LQKENI. The CDR3 runs to 12 residues. V lost 6 bases to trimming and J lost 15 bases, with 18 bases between them. CDR3 residues: CASSQTGAGWYF. The CDR3 DNA reads TGTGCCAGCTCCCAAACAGGGGCGGGATGGTACTTC.

The rearrangement uses TRBV25-1 and TRBJ2-1; no reliable D call. CDR1 is MGHDK and CDR2 is SYGVNS in the germline V gene. The CDR3 spans 14 residues. Trimming removed 1 base from V and 6 bases from J, with 10 bases in between. The CDR3 DNA reads as TGTGCCAGCAGTGAATGGCTCATACCCAATGAGCAGTTCTTC. This gives the protein CASSEWLIPNEQFF.